The 20 T cell receptor beta chains in this list originate from one sample, sequenced in a study of shared clonotypes between healthy human individuals (TCRdb year 2020). The receptor library was made with the immunoSEQ multiplex PCR assay. TCRdb provides this immuneACCESS table in a form limited to in-frame rearrangements. Some clones are lacking; in checked studies, under half of them reflect an unresolved V gene, and why the rest are absent is not known. Recorded for this sample are around 2.5 million clones; approximately 94% of them occurred a single time. The ten largest clonotypes hold about 0.39% of the sample. Sequences were obtained from naive CD4+ T cells from PBMCs. This specimen's cell subset or site label, interpreted: CD45RA+ positively selected. The receptors were gathered from a man between 18 and 29 years old in good health. Some clones in this sample may be carry-over from other donors' samples.

The chain combines TRBV6-6 with TRBJ1-5, with TRBD1 matching 8 bases. This CDR3 region has 14 residues. Trimming cost V 6 bases and J 3 bases; bases outside gene matches: 4. The germline gives CDR1 MNHNY, CDR2 SVGAGI (reference sequence). The CDR3 loop reads CASRDRDSNQPQHF. The CDR3 DNA reads as TGTGCCAGCAGGGACAGGGACTCCAATCAGCCCCAGCATTTT.

The gene calls are TRBV29-1 and TRBJ2-5; tentative D call: TRBD1 (6 bases). Trimming cost V 2 bases and J 7 bases, with 14 bases left between them. Looked up from germline, CDR1 is SQVTM and CDR2 is ANQGSEA. CDR3 size: 13 residues. CDR3 bases: TGCAGCGTTGAAAGACAGGCCCCGGGGACCCAGTACTTC. Translated, it gives CSVERQAPGTQYF.

The chain joins TRBV7-9 to TRBJ1-6, with 9 nucleotides matching TRBD1. Germline trimming cut 4 bases from V and 10 bases from J; bases unmatched to any gene: 8. There are 15 residues in the CDR3. From germline, CDR1 is SEHNR and CDR2 FQNEAQ (reference sequence). In DNA form, the CDR3 reads TGTGCCAGCAGCTCGGGACAGGGAAAGCAATCACCCCTCCACTTT. Translated, it gives CASSSGQGKQSPLHF.

The rearrangement uses TRBV5-5 and TRBJ2-7; D is perhaps TRBD1 or TRBD2 (5 bases each). V lost 4 bases, J lost 5 bases, and 7 bases lay in between. The CDR3 consists of 11 residues. The germline V gene has CDR1 SGHKS and CDR2 YYEKEE (reference sequence). The CDR3 loop is CASSLGDEQYF. As DNA, the CDR3 is TGTGCCAGCAGCCTGGGGGACGAGCAGTACTTC.

The V and J genes are TRBV27 and TRBJ2-5; D possibly corresponds to TRBD2 (6 bases). The CDR3 is 17 residues long. Between the trimmed V and J ends, which lost 1 base and 5 bases, there was a span of 20 bases. Germline-derived CDR1 and CDR2 are MNHEY and SMNVEV (reference sequence). CDR3 sequence: CASSLFSVGGVDETQYF. CDR3 DNA sequence: TGTGCCAGCAGTTTATTTTCGGTGGGCGGGGTTGACGAGACCCAGTACTTC.

Note on this clone: One end of the junction fails to match germline, which may point to a read error. The J gene is TRBJ2-7, the V gene TRBV30; D possibly matches TRBD1 or TRBD2 (6 bases each). This CDR3 spans 10 amino acids. Germline-derived CDR1 and CDR2 are GTSNPN and SVGIG (reference sequence). This CDR3 reads CAGRTDEQYF. CDR3 nucleotide sequence: TGTGCCGGGAGGACAGACGAGCAGTACTTC.

The rearrangement joins TRBV9 to TRBJ2-7; 7 bases agree with TRBD2. This CDR3 is 15 amino acids long. CDR1 is SGDLS and CDR2 is YYNGEE in the germline V gene. V dropped 4 bases and J dropped 2; count of bases not matched to a gene: 9. The CDR3 loop is CASSPHSSGTYEQYF. The CDR3 coding sequence is TGTGCCAGCAGCCCCCACTCTAGCGGTACCTACGAGCAGTACTTC.

CDR3 coding DNA: TGTGCCAGCAGAGGATTTGCAACTAATGAAAAACTGTTTTTT. This encodes CASRGFATNEKLFF. V and J are TRBV2 and TRBJ1-4, with D uncertain. The CDR3 extends over 14 amino acids. CDR1 and CDR2 from the germline V gene are SNHLY and FYNNEI. V was clipped by 6 bases and J by 0 bases, with 8 bases between them.

The chain couples TRBV15 to TRBJ2-1; possible D gene TRBD2, 6 bases. Germline CDR1 LNHNV, CDR2 YYDKDF (reference sequence). V gave up 0 bases and J gave up 6 bases, with 15 bases separating them. This CDR3 is built from 16 residues. The CDR3 loop reads CATSRDSTSRVNEQFF. The CDR3 nucleotides are TGTGCCACCAGCAGAGATAGCACTAGCCGGGTCAATGAGCAGTTCTTC.

V gene TRBV29-1 combines with J gene TRBJ1-2, with 8 bases identical to TRBD1. After removal of 6 bases from V and 6 bases from J, the junction contained 12 bases not matched to a gene. The CDR3 length is 14 residues. CDR1 and CDR2 from the germline V gene are SQVTM and ANQGSEA. The CDR3 is CSVGQGFSINGYTF. In nucleotides, the CDR3 is TGCAGCGTCGGACAGGGTTTTAGCATCAATGGCTACACCTTC.

The chain couples TRBV11-2 to TRBJ1-4; D unclear. CDR1 is SGHAT and CDR2 is FQNNGV in the germline V gene. The germline V and J ends were trimmed by 5 bases and 8 bases, with 12 bases remaining between them. CDR3 length: 13 residues. The CDR3 DNA reads TGTGCCAGCAGCCCCGAACGCACCGAAAAACTGTTTTTT. Translated, it gives CASSPERTEKLFF.

The CDR3 region has the DNA TGCGCCAGCAGCGGGAACGACAACATGGCGAACACTGAAGCTTTCTTT. This encodes CASSGNDNMANTEAFF. The V gene is TRBV5-1, the J gene TRBJ1-1, with no clear D. V was clipped by 4 bases and J by 1 base, with 17 bases between them. From germline, CDR1 is SGHRS and CDR2 YFSETQ. CDR3 length equals 16 residues.

The rearrangement links TRBV29-1 to TRBJ2-5, with 7 bases identical to TRBD2. CDR3 length equals 15 residues. Germline V CDR1 and CDR2: SQVTM, ANQGSEA. Germline trimming cut 7 bases from V and 7 bases from J; bases unmatched to any gene: 18. CDR3 DNA: TGCAGCGAAACCTTGAGCGCCGGGACTACCGGGACCCAGTACTTC. As protein: CSETLSAGTTGTQYF.

The chain uses TRBV28 and TRBJ2-3; D unclear. Looked up from germline, CDR1 is MDHEN and CDR2 is SYDVKM. The CDR3 is 16 amino acids. V was clipped by 4 bases and J by 1 base, with 15 bases between them. The CDR3 region is CASSSPVAPRTDTQYF. The CDR3 bases are TGTGCCAGCAGTTCCCCCGTGGCTCCCCGCACAGATACGCAGTATTTT.

V is TRBV4-1 and J is TRBJ2-1; 7 positions agree with TRBD1. Germline V lookup: CDR1 MGHRA, CDR2 YSYEKL. V trimming: 8 bases; J trimming: 1 base; junction bases outside the gene matches: 8. The CDR3 covers 15 residues. The CDR3 sequence is CASGPQGRSYNEQFF. CDR3 coding DNA: TGCGCCAGCGGACCACAGGGGCGATCCTACAATGAGCAGTTCTTC.

This chain links TRBV5-1 with TRBJ1-2, with 8 bases matching TRBD1. The CDR3 is made up of 14 amino acids. Trimming took 4 bases from V and 7 from J; bases not matched to a gene: 9. The germline V gene has CDR1 SGHRS and CDR2 YFSETQ. CDR3 sequence: CASSLRTGISGYTF. DNA for the CDR3: TGCGCCAGCAGCCTCCGGACAGGGATAAGTGGCTACACCTTC.

The gene calls are TRBV14 and TRBJ2-1; D possibly corresponds to TRBD2 (5 bases). There are 18 residues in the CDR3. Deletions cut 4 bases from V and 4 bases from J, with 23 bases between. From germline, CDR1 is SGHDN and CDR2 FVKESK. As DNA, the CDR3 is TGTGCCAGCAGCCCCTGGCCAGGTTTTACGGGATATTACAATGAGCAGTTCTTC. Translation: CASSPWPGFTGYYNEQFF.

J is TRBJ1-4 and V is TRBV30, with 7 bases that match TRBD1. The CDR3 loop spans 15 amino acids. CDR1 is GTSNPN and CDR2 is SVGIG in the germline V gene (reference sequence). Trimming removed 0 bases from V and 8 bases from J; junction bases left unmatched: 9. The CDR3 here is CAWSVLRGRGEKLFF. As DNA, the CDR3 is TGTGCCTGGAGTGTACTGAGGGGGCGAGGGGAAAAACTGTTTTTT.

This clone was counted once. V usage is TRBV4-2 and J usage is TRBJ1-4; D not resolved. V dropped 1 base and J dropped 2 bases, with 11 bases sitting between them. This CDR3 is 16 amino acids long. CDR1 is LGHNA and CDR2 is YNFKEQ in the germline V gene. This CDR3 reads CASSQVVQQTNEKLFF. The DNA of the CDR3 is TGTGCCAGCAGCCAAGTCGTCCAGCAGACTAATGAAAAACTGTTTTTT.

The V and J genes are TRBV5-6 and TRBJ2-5; a weak D match, TRBD2 (5 bases). With 4 bases removed from V and 1 base from J, the gap between germline ends came to 11 bases. Germline V lookup: CDR1 SGHDT, CDR2 YYEEEE. The CDR3 contains 14 residues. CDR3 sequence: CASSLRGSQETQYF. The CDR3 DNA reads TGTGCCAGCAGCCTCCGGGGTAGCCAAGAGACCCAGTACTTC.